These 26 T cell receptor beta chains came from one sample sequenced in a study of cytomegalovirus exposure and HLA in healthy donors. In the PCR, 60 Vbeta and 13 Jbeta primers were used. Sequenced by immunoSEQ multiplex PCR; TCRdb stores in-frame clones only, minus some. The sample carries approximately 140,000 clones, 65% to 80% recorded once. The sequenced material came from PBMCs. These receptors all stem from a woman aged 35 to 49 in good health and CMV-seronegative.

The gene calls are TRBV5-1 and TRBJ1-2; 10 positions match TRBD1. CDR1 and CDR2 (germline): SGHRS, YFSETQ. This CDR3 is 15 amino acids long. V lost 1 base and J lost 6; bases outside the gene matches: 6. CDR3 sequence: CASSLTGTGVDGYTF. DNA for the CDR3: TGCGCCAGCAGCTTGACCGGGACAGGGGTAGATGGCTACACCTTC. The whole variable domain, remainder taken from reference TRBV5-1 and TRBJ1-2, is KAGVTQTPRYLIKTRGQQVTLSCSPISGHRSVSWYQQTPGQGLQFLFEYFSETQRNKGNFPGRFSGRQFSNSRSEMNVSTLELGDSALYLCASSLTGTGVDGYTFGSGTRLTVV.

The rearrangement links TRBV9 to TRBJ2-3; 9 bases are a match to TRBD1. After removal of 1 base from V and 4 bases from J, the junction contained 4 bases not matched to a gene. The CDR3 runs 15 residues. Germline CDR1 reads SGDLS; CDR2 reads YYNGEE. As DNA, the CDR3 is TGTGCCAGCAGCGTACAAACAGGGGGCCCAGATACGCAGTATTTT. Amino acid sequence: CASSVQTGGPDTQYF.

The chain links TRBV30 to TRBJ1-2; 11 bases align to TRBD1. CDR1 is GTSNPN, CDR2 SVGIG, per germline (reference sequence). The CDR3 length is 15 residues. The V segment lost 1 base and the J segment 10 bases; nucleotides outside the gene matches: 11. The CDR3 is CAWSALDRGRLDYTF. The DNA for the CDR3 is TGTGCCTGGAGTGCGCTGGACAGGGGGCGTCTAGACTACACCTTC.

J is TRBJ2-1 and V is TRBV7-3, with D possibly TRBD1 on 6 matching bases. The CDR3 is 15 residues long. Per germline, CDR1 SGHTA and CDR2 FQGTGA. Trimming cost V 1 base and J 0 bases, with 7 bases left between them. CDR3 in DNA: TGTGCCAGCAGCTTAAAGGACAGCTCCTACAATGAGCAGTTCTTC. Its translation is CASSLKDSSYNEQFF.

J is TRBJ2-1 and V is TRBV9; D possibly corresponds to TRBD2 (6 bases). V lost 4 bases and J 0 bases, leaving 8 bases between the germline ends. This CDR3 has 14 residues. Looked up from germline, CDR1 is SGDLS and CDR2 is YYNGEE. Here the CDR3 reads CASSKTSSYNEQFF. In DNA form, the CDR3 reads TGTGCCAGCAGCAAGACTAGCTCCTACAATGAGCAGTTCTTC.

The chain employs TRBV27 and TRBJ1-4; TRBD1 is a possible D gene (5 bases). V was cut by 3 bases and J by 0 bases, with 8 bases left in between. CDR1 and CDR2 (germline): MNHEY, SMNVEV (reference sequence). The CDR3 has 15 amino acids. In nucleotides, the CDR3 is TGTGCCAGCAGTTTCCGGGGGGCAACTAATGAAAAACTGTTTTTT. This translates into CASSFRGATNEKLFF.

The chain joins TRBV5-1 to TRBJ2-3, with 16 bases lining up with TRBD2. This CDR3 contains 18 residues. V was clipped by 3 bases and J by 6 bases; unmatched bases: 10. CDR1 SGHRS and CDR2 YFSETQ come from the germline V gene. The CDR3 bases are TGCGCCAGCAGCTCATCCGGGACTAGCGGGAGGGTTTGGGATACGCAGTATTTT. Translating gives CASSSSGTSGRVWDTQYF.

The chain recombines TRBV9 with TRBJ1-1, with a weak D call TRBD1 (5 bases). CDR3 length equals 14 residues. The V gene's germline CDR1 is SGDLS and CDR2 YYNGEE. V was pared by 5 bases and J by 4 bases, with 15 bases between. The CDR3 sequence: CASSSTQGSTEAFF. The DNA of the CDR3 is TGTGCCAGCAGTTCCACCCAGGGTAGCACTGAAGCTTTCTTT.

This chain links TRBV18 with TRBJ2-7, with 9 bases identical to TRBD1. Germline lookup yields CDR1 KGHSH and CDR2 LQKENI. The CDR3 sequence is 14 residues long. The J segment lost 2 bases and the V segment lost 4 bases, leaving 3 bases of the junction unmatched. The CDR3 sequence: CASSQGTGPYEQYF. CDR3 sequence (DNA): TGTGCCAGCTCACAGGGGACAGGGCCCTACGAGCAGTACTTC.

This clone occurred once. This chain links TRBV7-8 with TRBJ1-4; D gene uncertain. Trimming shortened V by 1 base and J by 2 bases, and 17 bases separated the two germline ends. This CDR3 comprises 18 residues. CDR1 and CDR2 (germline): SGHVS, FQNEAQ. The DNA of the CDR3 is TGTGCCAGCAGCTTAGATAAACGGGCCAGAGGGACTAATGAAAAACTGTTTTTT. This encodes CASSLDKRARGTNEKLFF.

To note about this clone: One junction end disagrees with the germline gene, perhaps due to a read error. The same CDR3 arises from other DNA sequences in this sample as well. CDR3 protein: CATRRTGGNQPQHF. CDR3 DNA: TGTGCCACGCGCCGGACAGGGGGAAACCAGCCCCAGCATTTC. This rearrangement joins TRBV6-1 to TRBJ1-5, with 10 positions matching TRBD1. This CDR3 has 14 amino acids. Per the germline V gene, CDR1 is MNHNS and CDR2 is SASEGT.

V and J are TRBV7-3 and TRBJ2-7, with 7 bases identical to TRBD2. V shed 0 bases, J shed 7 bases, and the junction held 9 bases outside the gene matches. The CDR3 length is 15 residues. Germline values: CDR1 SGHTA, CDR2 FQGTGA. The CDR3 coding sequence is TGTGCCAGCAGCTTAACGCATGGGGCGGGAGTTGAGCAGTACTTC. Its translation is CASSLTHGAGVEQYF.

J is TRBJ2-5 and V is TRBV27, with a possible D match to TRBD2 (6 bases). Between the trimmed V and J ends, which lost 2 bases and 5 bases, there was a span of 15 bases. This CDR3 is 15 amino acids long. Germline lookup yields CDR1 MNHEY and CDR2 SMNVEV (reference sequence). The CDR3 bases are TGTGCCAGCAGTTTAGGAAAGGACTACGTGGAGACCCAGTACTTC. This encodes CASSLGKDYVETQYF.

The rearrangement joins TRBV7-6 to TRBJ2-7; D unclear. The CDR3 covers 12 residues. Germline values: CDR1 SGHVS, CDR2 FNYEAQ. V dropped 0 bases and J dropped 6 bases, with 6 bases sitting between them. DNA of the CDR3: TGTGCCAGCAGCTTAGCGACGGGCGAGCAGTACTTC. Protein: CASSLATGEQYF. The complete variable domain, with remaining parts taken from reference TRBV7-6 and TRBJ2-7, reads GAGVSQSPRYKVTKRGQDVALRCDPISGHVSLYWYRQALGQGPEFLTYFNYEAQQDKSGLPNDRFSAERPEGSISTLTIQRTEQRDSAMYRCASSLATGEQYFGPGTRLTVT.

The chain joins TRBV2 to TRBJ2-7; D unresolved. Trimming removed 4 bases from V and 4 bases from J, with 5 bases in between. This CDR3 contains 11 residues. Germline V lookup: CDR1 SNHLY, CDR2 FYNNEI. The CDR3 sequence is CASSAGYEQYF. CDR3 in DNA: TGTGCCAGCAGTGCAGGTTACGAGCAGTACTTC.

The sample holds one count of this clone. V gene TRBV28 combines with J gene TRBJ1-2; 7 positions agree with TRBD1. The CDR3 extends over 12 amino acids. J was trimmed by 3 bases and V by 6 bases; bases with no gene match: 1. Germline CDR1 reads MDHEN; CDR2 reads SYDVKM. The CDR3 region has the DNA TGTGCCAGCAGCACAGGGGACTATGGCTACACCTTC. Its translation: CASSTGDYGYTF.

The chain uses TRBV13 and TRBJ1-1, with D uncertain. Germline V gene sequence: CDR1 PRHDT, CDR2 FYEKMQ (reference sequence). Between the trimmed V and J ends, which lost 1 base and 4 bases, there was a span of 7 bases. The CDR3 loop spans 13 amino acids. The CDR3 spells CASSLVRGTEAFF. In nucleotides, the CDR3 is TGTGCCAGCAGCTTAGTCCGGGGCACTGAAGCTTTCTTT. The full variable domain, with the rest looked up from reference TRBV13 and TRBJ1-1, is AAGVIQSPRHLIKEKRETATLKCYPIPRHDTVYWYQQGPGQDPQFLISFYEKMQSDKGSIPDRFSAQQFSDYHSELNMSSLELGDSALYFCASSLVRGTEAFFGQGTRLTVV.

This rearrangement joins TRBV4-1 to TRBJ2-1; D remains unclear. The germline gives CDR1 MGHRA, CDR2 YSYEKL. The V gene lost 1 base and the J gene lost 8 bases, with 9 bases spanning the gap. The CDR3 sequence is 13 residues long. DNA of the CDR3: TGCGCCAGCAGCCAAGCGACATCGGATGAGCAGTTCTTC. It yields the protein CASSQATSDEQFF.

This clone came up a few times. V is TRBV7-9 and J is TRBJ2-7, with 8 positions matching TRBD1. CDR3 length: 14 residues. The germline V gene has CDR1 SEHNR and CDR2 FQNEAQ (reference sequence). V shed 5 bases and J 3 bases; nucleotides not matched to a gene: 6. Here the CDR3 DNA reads TGTGCCAGCAGCGTTAACAGGGGGAACTACGAGCAGTACTTC. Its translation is CASSVNRGNYEQYF.

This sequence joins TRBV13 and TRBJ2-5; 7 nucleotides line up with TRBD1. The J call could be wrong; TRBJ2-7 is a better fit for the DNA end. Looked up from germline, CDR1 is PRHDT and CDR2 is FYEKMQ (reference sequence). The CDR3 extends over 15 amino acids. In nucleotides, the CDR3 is TGTGCCAGCAGCTCTTCGGGACAGCTTGCCTACGAGCAGTACTTC. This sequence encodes CASSSSGQLAYEQYF.

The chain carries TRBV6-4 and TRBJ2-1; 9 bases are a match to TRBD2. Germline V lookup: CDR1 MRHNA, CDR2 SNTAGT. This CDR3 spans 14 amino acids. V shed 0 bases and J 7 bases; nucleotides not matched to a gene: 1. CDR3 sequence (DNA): TGTGCCAGCAGTGACTCTAGCGGGAGAAATGAGCAGTTCTTC. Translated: CASSDSSGRNEQFF.

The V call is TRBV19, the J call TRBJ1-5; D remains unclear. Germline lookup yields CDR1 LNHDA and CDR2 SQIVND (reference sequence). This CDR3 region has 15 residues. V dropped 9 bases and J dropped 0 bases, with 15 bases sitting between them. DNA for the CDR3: TGTGCCAGCCGAATTGTTGCGGATAGCAATCAGCCCCAGCATTTT. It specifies CASRIVADSNQPQHF. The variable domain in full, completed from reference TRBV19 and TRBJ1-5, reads DGGITQSPKYLFRKEGQNVTLSCEQNLNHDAMYWYRQDPGQGLRLIYYSQIVNDFQKGDIAEGYSVSREKKESFPLTVTSAQKNPTAFYLCASRIVADSNQPQHFGDGTRLSIL.

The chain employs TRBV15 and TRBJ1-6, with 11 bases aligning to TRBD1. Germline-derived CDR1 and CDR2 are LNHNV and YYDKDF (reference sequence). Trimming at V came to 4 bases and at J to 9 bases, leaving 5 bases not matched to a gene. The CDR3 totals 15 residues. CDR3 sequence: CATSKGQGVGSPLHF. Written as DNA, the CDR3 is TGTGCCACCAGCAAGGGACAGGGGGTCGGTTCACCCCTCCACTTT.

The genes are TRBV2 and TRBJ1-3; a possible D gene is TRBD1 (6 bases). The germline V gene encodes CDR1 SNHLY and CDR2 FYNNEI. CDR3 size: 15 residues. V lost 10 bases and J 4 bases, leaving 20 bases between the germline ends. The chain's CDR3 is CAIPTGAGYGNTIYF. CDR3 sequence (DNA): TGTGCCATCCCGACAGGAGCGGGGTACGGAAACACCATATATTTT. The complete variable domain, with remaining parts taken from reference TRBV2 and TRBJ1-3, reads EPEVTQTPSHQVTQMGQEVILRCVPISNHLYFYWYRQILGQKVEFLVSFYNNEISEKSEIFDDQFSVERPDGSNFTLKIRSTKLEDSAMYFCAIPTGAGYGNTIYFGEGSWLTVV.

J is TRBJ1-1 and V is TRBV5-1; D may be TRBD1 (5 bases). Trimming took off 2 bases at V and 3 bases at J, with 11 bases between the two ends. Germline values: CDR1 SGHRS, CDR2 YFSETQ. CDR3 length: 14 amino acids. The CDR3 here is CASSFRGVDTEAFF. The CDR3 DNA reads TGCGCCAGCAGCTTTCGGGGGGTGGACACTGAAGCTTTCTTT.

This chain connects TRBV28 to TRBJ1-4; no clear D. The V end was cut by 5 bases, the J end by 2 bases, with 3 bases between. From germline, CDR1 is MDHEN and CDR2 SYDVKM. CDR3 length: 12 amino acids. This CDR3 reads CASSLTNEKLFF. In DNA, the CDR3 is TGTGCCAGCAGTCTCACTAATGAAAAACTGTTTTTT.